The 5 T cell receptor beta chains in this list originate from one sample, sequenced in a study of control samples from healthy donors and cancer patients. Profiling relied on immunoSEQ multiplex PCR, and the TCRdb table lists in-frame clones only, not all of them. The table lists a few hundred thousand clones, approximately 92% of them singletons. Sequenced material: PBMCs. These receptors were obtained from a man in his forties with head and neck cancer.

This clone has only one observation. The chain employs TRBV5-1 and TRBJ2-1; 8 nucleotides agree with TRBD1. The CDR3 has 14 residues. Germline trimming cut 4 bases from V and 6 bases from J; bases unmatched to any gene: 6. Germline CDR1 reads SGHRS; CDR2 reads YFSETQ. The CDR3 reads CASSGQGAGNEQFF. The CDR3, as DNA: TGCGCCAGCAGCGGGCAGGGGGCGGGCAATGAGCAGTTCTTC.

This clone was counted a single time. The chain combines TRBV7-3 with TRBJ2-1; TRBD2 agrees at 13 bases. CDR1 is SGHTA and CDR2 is FQGTGA in the germline V gene. This CDR3 is built from 16 residues. V dropped 5 bases and J dropped 7; count of bases not matched to a gene: 8. CDR3 DNA sequence: TGTGCCAGCAGCCTGCGGACTAGCGGGAGTAGGAATGAGCAGTTCTTC. It encodes CASSLRTSGSRNEQFF.

This chain connects TRBV6-5 to TRBJ2-7; tentative D call: TRBD1 (6 bases). Germline V gives CDR1 MNHEY, CDR2 SVGAGI. Trimming left V 1 base short and J 5 bases short, with 12 bases between. The CDR3 is 14 amino acids. The CDR3 loop is CASSYYQGRDEQYF. In DNA form, the CDR3 reads TGTGCCAGCAGTTACTACCAGGGGAGAGACGAGCAGTACTTC.

Notes on this clone: The junction does not match germline at one end; this may be a read error. The chain uses TRBV7-7 and TRBJ2-3; D uncertain. The CDR3 loop spans 13 amino acids. Looked up from germline, CDR1 is SSHAT and CDR2 is FNYEAQ (reference sequence). In DNA form, the CDR3 reads TGTGCTAGCAGTATAGACAGCACAGATACGCAGTATTTT. Its protein is CASSIDSTDTQYF.

CDR3 coding DNA: TGTGCCAGCAGCCCGAAGAGACAGGGGGACATTCAGTACTTC. Residues: CASSPKRQGDIQYF. This chain links TRBV3-1 (or the pseudogene TRBV3-2) with TRBJ2-4; 9 nucleotides align to TRBD1. Trimming removed 4 bases from V and 8 bases from J; junction bases left unmatched: 6. CDR3 size: 14 residues. Looked up from germline, CDR1 is LGHDT and CDR2 is YNNKEL (reference sequence).